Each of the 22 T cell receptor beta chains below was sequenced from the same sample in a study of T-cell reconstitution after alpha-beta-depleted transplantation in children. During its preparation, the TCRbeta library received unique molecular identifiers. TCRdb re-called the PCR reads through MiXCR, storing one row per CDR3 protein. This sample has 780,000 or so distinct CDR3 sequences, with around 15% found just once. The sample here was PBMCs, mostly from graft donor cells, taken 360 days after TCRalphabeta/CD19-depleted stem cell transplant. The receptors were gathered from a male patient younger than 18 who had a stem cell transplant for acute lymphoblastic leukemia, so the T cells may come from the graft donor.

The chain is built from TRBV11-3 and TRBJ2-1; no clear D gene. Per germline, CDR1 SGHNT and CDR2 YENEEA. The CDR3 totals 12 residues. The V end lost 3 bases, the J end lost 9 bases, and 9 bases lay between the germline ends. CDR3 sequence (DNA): TGTGCCAGCAGCTTTGGAGATACTGAGCAGTTCTTC. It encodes CASSFGDTEQFF.

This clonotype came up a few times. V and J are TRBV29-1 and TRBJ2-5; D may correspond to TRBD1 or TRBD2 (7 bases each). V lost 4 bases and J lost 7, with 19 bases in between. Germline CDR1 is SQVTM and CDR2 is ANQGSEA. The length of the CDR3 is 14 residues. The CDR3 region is CSVGWTSRQGTQYF. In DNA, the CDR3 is TGCAGCGTTGGGTGGACTAGTAGACAGGGGACCCAGTACTTC.

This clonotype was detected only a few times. The CDR3 protein is CASSQAPLGGTGDTQYF. The CDR3 DNA reads TGTGCCAGCAGCCAAGCCCCTCTGGGTGGAACCGGAGATACGCAGTATTTT. The chain recombines TRBV4-2 with TRBJ2-3; D is ambiguous. CDR1 and CDR2 from the germline V gene are LGHNA and YNFKEQ. This CDR3 spans 17 amino acids. V was pared by 1 base and J by 5 bases, with 19 bases between.

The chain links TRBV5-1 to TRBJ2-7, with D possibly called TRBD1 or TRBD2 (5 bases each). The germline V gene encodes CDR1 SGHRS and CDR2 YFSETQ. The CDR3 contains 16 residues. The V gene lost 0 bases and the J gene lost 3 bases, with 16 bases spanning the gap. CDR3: CASSLGGAGRGYEQYF. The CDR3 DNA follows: TGCGCCAGCAGCTTGGGCGGAGCAGGGAGAGGCTACGAGCAGTACTTC.

The CDR3 DNA reads as TGTGCCAGCAGTGATTTGAGCGGGGGGGGAGAGACCCAGTACTTC. Its translation: CASSDLSGGGETQYF. V is TRBV2 and J is TRBJ2-5; 10 bases are a match to TRBD2. Germline assignment: CDR1 SNHLY and CDR2 FYNNEI. The ends lost 3 bases at V and 4 bases at J; junction bases unmatched: 5. The CDR3 spans 15 residues.

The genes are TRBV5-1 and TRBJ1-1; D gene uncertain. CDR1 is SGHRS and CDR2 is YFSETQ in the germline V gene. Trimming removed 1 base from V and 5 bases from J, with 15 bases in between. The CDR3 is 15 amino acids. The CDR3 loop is CASSLTFPGGTEAFF. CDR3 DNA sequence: TGCGCCAGCAGCTTGACCTTCCCGGGAGGGACTGAAGCTTTCTTT.

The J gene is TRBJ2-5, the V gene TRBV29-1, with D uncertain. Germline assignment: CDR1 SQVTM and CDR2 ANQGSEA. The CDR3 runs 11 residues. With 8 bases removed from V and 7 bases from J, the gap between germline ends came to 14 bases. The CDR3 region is CSFPRSGTQYF. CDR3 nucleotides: TGCAGCTTTCCCCGGTCGGGGACCCAGTACTTC.

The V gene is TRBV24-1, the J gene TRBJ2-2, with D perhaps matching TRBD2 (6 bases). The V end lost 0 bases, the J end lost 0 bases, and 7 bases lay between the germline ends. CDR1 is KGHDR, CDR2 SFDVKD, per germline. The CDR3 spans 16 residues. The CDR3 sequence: CATSDLRGTNTGELFF. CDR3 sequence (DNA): TGTGCCACCAGTGATTTGCGCGGGACGAACACCGGGGAGCTGTTTTTT.

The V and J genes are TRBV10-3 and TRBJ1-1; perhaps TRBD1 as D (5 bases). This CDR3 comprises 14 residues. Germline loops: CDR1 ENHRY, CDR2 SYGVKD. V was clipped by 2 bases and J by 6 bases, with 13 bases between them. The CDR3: CAISESGDEAEAFF. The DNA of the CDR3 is TGTGCCATCAGTGAGAGCGGGGACGAGGCTGAAGCTTTCTTT.

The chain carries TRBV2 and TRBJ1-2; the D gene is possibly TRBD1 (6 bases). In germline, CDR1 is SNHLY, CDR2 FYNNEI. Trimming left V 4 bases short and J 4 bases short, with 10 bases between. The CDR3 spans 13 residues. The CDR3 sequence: CASSAGTPYGYTF. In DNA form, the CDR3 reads TGTGCCAGCAGTGCCGGGACACCCTATGGCTACACCTTC.

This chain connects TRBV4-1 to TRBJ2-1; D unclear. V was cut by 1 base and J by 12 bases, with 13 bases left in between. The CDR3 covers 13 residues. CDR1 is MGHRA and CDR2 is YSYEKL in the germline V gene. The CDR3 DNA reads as TGCGCCAGCAGCCAAGTAGACCGGGCGGCGCAGTTCTTC. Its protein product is CASSQVDRAAQFF.

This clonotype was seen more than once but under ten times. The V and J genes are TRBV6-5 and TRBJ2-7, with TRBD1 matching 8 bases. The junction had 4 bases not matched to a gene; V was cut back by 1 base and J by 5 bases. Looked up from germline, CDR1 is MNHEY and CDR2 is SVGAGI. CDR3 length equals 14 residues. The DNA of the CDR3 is TGTGCCAGCAGTTACTACGGACAGGGCCACGAGCAGTACTTC. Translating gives CASSYYGQGHEQYF.

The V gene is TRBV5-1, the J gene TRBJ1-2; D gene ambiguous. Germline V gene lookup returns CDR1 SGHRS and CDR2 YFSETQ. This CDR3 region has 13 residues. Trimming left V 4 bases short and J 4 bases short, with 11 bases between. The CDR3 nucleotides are TGCGCCAGCAGCCTACTAGGTTCCTATGGCTACACCTTC. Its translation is CASSLLGSYGYTF.

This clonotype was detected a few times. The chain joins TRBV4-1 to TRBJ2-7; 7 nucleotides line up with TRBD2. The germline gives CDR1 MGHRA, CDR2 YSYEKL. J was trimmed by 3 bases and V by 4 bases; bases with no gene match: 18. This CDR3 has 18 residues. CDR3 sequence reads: CASSPFLRGGGFFYEQYF. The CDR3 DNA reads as TGCGCCAGCAGCCCCTTCCTACGCGGGGGAGGATTTTTCTACGAGCAGTACTTC.

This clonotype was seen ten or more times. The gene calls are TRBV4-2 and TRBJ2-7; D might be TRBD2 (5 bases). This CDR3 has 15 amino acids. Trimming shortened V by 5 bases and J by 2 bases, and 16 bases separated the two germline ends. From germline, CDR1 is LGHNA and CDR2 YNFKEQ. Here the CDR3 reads CASSATGLRAYEQYF. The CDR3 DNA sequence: TGTGCCAGCAGCGCGACTGGACTTAGGGCCTACGAGCAGTACTTC.

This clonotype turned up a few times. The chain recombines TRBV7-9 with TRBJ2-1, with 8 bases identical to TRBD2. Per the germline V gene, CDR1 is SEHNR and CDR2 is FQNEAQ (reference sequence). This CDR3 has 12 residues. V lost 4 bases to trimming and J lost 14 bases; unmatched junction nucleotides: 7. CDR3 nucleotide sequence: TGTGCCAGCAGCTCACCTCCGGGACTAGAGTTCTTC. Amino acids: CASSSPPGLEFF.

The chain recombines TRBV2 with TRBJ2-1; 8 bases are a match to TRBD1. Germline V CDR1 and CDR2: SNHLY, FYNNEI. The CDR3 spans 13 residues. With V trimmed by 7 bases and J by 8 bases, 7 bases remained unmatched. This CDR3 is CASILTGVHEQFF. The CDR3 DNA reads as TGTGCCAGCATCCTGACAGGGGTCCATGAGCAGTTCTTC.

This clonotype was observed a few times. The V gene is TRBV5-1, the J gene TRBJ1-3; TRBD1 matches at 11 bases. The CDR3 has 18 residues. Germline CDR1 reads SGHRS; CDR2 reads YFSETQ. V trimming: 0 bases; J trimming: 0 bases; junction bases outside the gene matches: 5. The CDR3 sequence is CASSLAPGTGGSGNTIYF. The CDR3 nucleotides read TGCGCCAGCAGCTTGGCCCCCGGGACAGGGGGCTCTGGAAACACCATATATTTT.

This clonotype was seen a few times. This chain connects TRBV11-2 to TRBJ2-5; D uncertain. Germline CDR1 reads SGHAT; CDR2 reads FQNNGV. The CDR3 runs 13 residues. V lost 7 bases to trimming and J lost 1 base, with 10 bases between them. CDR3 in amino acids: CASTRALQETQYF. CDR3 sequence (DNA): TGTGCCAGCACCCGGGCCCTCCAAGAGACCCAGTACTTC.

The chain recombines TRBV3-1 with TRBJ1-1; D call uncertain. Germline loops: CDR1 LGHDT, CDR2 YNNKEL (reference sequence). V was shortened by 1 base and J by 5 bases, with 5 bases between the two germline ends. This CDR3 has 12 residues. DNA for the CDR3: TGTGCCAGCAGCCAAGTTCGGACTGAAGCTTTCTTT. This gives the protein CASSQVRTEAFF. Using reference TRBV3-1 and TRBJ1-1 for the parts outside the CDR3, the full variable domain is DTAVSQTPKYLVTQMGNDKSIKCEQNLGHDTMYWYKQDSKKFLKIMFSYNNKELIINETVPNRFSPKSPDKAHLNLHINSLELGDSAVYFCASSQVRTEAFFGQGTRLTVV.

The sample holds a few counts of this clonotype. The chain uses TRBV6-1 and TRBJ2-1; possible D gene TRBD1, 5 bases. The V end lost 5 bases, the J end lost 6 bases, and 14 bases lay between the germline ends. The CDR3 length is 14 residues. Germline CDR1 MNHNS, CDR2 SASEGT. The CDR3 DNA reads TGTGCCAGCAGTCCCTGGGGCTGGGTCAATGAGCAGTTCTTC. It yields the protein CASSPWGWVNEQFF.

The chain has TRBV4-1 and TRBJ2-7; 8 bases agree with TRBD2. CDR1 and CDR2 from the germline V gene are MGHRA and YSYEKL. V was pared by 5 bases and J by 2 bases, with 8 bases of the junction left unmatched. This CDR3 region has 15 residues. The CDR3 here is CASSYSGNDPYEQYF. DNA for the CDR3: TGCGCCAGCAGCTATAGCGGGAATGACCCCTACGAGCAGTACTTC.